This passage covers 30 T cell receptor beta chains from one sample sequenced in a study of Graves' ophthalmopathy and Graves' hyperthyroidism (dated by TCRdb to 2016 to 2019). TCRdb shows the sequencer as Illumina HiSeq 2000. For repertoire sequencing, TCR beta CDR3 regions were amplified from RNA transcripts. A first-round RT-PCR used HTBI primers with the Qiagen OneStep RT-PCR kit, followed by a second-round multiplex PCR, size selection and purification. TCRdb reran the public reads through fastp at Q25 and MiXCR, keeping productive beta chains. Rows are combined by CDR3 protein, so each entry shows the most common genes and DNA. A total of over a million distinct CDR3 sequences appear in this sample, less than 45% of them only once. The top ten hold more than 9.5% of the sample. Sequencing was done on a sample of peripheral blood or thyroid tissue (not recorded which). The receptors were gathered from an adult man with Graves' hyperthyroidism.

V and J are TRBV6-5 and TRBJ1-1, with no clear D. The length of the CDR3 is 12 residues. V was clipped by 6 bases and J by 4 bases, with 9 bases between them. CDR1 is MNHEY and CDR2 is SVGAGI in the germline V gene. The CDR3 coding sequence is TGTGCCAGCAGCACCGGGCCCACTGAAGCTTTCTTT. Amino acid sequence: CASSTGPTEAFF.

This clonotype was detected many times. This rearrangement joins TRBV19 to TRBJ1-2; a possible D gene is TRBD1 (6 bases). From germline, CDR1 is LNHDA and CDR2 SQIVND (reference sequence). The V gene lost 8 bases and the J gene lost 6 bases, with 16 bases spanning the gap. The CDR3 totals 13 residues. The CDR3 loop reads CASGTQEKHGYTF. Here the CDR3 DNA reads TGTGCCAGTGGGACACAGGAAAAACATGGCTACACCTTC.

The chain combines TRBV20-1 with TRBJ1-5; D gene unclear. Between the trimmed V and J ends, which lost 1 base and 6 bases, there was a span of 19 bases. There are 16 residues in the CDR3. Germline V gene data show CDR1 as DFQATT and CDR2 as SNEGSKA (reference sequence). CDR3 sequence reads: CSARAGGGAGTQPQHF. The CDR3 DNA reads TGCAGTGCTAGAGCGGGAGGCGGCGCAGGCACTCAGCCCCAGCATTTT.

In regard to this clonotype: An end of the junction does not agree with germline; a read error may underlie this. This chain joins TRBV10-3 and TRBJ1-6, with D unclear. Germline V gene lookup returns CDR1 ENHRY and CDR2 SYGVKD. The length of the CDR3 is 17 residues. The DNA for the CDR3 is TGTGCCAGCAGTTACTACCCCACGACGGCTCTTAATTCACCCCTCCACTTT. Its translation: CASSYYPTTALNSPLHF.

V is TRBV4-1 and J is TRBJ1-6, with D perhaps matching TRBD1 (5 bases). This CDR3 has 15 amino acids. Germline CDR1 and CDR2: MGHRA and YSYEKL. Trimming removed 4 bases from V and 5 bases from J, with 12 bases in between. The CDR3, as DNA: TGCGCCAGCAGCCCCATCGGACACGATAATTCACCCCTCCACTTT. It is translated as CASSPIGHDNSPLHF.

This clonotype was seen repeatedly, ten times or more. This sequence joins TRBV7-6 and TRBJ1-1, with D unclear. Trimming left V 5 bases short and J 6 bases short, with 13 bases between. This CDR3 is 13 amino acids long. Germline values: CDR1 SGHVS, CDR2 FNYEAQ. CDR3 in DNA: TGTGCCAGCAGCCAGATCCCAGGCGCTGAAGCTTTCTTT. Translated, it gives CASSQIPGAEAFF.

The genes are TRBV12-3 or TRBV12-4 and TRBJ2-2; 7 bases fit TRBD1. The CDR3 is made up of 15 amino acids. J lost 6 bases, V lost 5 bases, and 9 bases had no gene match. The CDR3 loop reads CASSRLQGFAGELFF. In nucleotides, the CDR3 is TGTGCCAGCAGTCGCTTACAGGGGTTTGCCGGGGAGCTGTTTTTT.

This clonotype was seen at least ten times. DNA for the CDR3: TGTGCCAGCAGTTACTTGGGGGAAAGCTCACCCCTCCACTTT. Residues: CASSYLGESSPLHF. The chain joins TRBV6-5 to TRBJ1-6; D is perhaps TRBD1 (5 bases). This CDR3 contains 14 residues. CDR1 is MNHEY and CDR2 is SVGAGI in the germline V gene. V lost 1 base, J lost 10 bases, and 11 bases lay in between.

The J gene is TRBJ2-5, the V gene TRBV20-1; 12 bases line up with TRBD2. Germline assignment: CDR1 DFQATT and CDR2 SNEGSKA (reference sequence). The length of the CDR3 is 18 residues. J was trimmed by 5 bases and V by 4 bases; bases with no gene match: 17. The CDR3 here is CSAKGGLAGQTRPETQYF. DNA of the CDR3: TGCAGTGCTAAAGGCGGACTAGCGGGGCAAACGCGCCCTGAGACCCAGTACTTC.

Notes on this clonotype: The germline gene is not matched at one end of the junction; a read error may be the cause. The chain recombines TRBV5-8 with TRBJ1-2; the D gene is possibly TRBD1 (6 bases). Germline V gene data show CDR1 as SGHTS and CDR2 as YDEGEE. There are 13 residues in the CDR3. CDR3 sequence reads: CAGRFTGLQSYTF. In DNA, the CDR3 is TGTGCCGGCAGATTCACAGGGCTCCAGAGCTACACCTTC.

V is TRBV2 and J is TRBJ1-1; no definite D call. This CDR3 is built from 12 residues. Germline-derived CDR1 and CDR2 are SNHLY and FYNNEI. Deletions cut 7 bases from V and 2 bases from J, with 8 bases between. The chain's CDR3 is CASTVGNTEAFF. The CDR3 region has the DNA TGTGCCAGCACGGTAGGAAACACTGAAGCTTTCTTT.

This clonotype was picked up many times. The V and J genes are TRBV2 and TRBJ1-2; D call uncertain. V lost 7 bases and J 8 bases, leaving 29 bases between the germline ends. The germline V gene has CDR1 SNHLY and CDR2 FYNNEI. This CDR3 is built from 17 residues. CDR3 residues: CASTLRTATTGGLGYTF. The CDR3 coding sequence is TGTGCCAGCACCCTCCGGACGGCTACAACGGGAGGGCTCGGCTACACCTTC.

This clonotype was picked up many times. The J gene is TRBJ2-7, the V gene TRBV2, with TRBD2 matching over 9 bases. The CDR3 is made up of 16 amino acids. The germline CDR1 and CDR2 sequences are SNHLY and FYNNEI. V lost 3 bases, J lost 0 bases, and 6 bases stayed unmatched. The CDR3 DNA is TGTGCCAGCAGTGATGGACTAGCGTGGGTCTCCTACGAGCAGTACTTC. Residues: CASSDGLAWVSYEQYF.

Turning to this clonotype: A read error is possible here, since a much larger clone lies one base away. Since no conserved phenylalanine or tryptophan closes the CDR3, a read error is the likely cause. V usage is TRBV7-2 and J usage is TRBJ2-7; D is unclear. There are 14 residues in the CDR3. V was cut by 1 base and J by 2 bases, with 9 bases left in between. Germline V gene sequence: CDR1 SGHTA, CDR2 FQGNSA. CDR3 sequence (DNA): TGTGCCAGCAGCTTAGGCCGCGAGACCTACGAGCAGTACCTC. Translated: CASSLGRETYEQYL.

This clonotype was found a few times. V and J are TRBV6-5 and TRBJ1-2; the D is unclear. Germline V gives CDR1 MNHEY, CDR2 SVGAGI. The CDR3 runs to 16 residues. Trimming removed 2 bases from V and 6 bases from J, with 19 bases in between. The chain's CDR3 is CASSYDRAIGRNGYTF. DNA for the CDR3: TGTGCCAGCAGTTACGATAGAGCCATTGGCCGGAATGGCTACACCTTC.

As concerns this clonotype: A junction end diverges from the germline sequence, so it may reflect a read error. The chain is built from TRBV7-2 and TRBJ2-6; no reliable D call. The CDR3 covers 12 residues. In germline, CDR1 is SGHTA, CDR2 FQGNSA. The CDR3 nucleotides read TGTGCCAGCAGCTTAGTGTCCTACGCTGAAGCTTTC. It translates to CASSLVSYAEAF. Full variable domain (missing parts from reference TRBV7-2 and TRBJ2-6): GAGVSQSPSNKVTEKGKDVELRCDPISGHTALYWYRQSLGQGLEFLIYFQGNSAPDKSGLPSDRFSAERTGGSVSTLTIQRTQQEDSAVYLCASSLVSYAEAFGAGSRLTVL.

In its sample, this clonotype was seen many times. V gene TRBV10-3 combines with J gene TRBJ1-1, with D possibly matching TRBD1 (5 bases). The CDR3 has 16 amino acids. Germline CDR1 and CDR2: ENHRY and SYGVKD. The V end lost 4 bases, the J end lost 5 bases, and 20 bases lay between the germline ends. This CDR3 reads CAISVGRGGTGTEAFF. The CDR3 DNA is TGTGCCATCAGTGTGGGACGGGGGGGGACTGGGACTGAAGCTTTCTTT.

A remark on this clonotype: This clone may be a read error of a much larger clone one base away. CDR3: CASSSSPDNQESQYF. The CDR3 nucleotides are TGTGCCAGCAGCTCCAGCCCGGATAACCAAGAGTCCCAGTACTTC. The chain links TRBV7-9 to TRBJ2-5; no clear D gene. CDR1 SEHNR and CDR2 FQNEAQ come from the germline V gene (reference sequence). This CDR3 spans 15 amino acids. Complete variable domain (other parts from reference TRBV7-9 and TRBJ2-5): DTGVSQNPRHKITKRGQNVTFRCDPISEHNRLYWYRQTLGQGPEFLTYFQNEAQLEKSRLLSDRFSAERPKGSFSTLEIQRTEQGDSAMYLCASSSSPDNQESQYFGPGTRLLVL.

Concerning this clonotype: One junction end disagrees with the germline gene, perhaps due to a read error. This chain joins TRBV7-3 and TRBJ2-5, with D perhaps being TRBD1 or TRBD2 (5 bases each). The CDR3 covers 14 residues. CDR1 is SGHTA and CDR2 is FQGTGA in the germline V gene. CDR3 loop: CASSLAPQSGTRYF. For the CDR3, the DNA is TGTGCCAGCAGCTTAGCCCCTCAATCGGGGACCCGGTACTTC.

This chain links TRBV19 with TRBJ1-2; D is possibly TRBD1 (6 bases). CDR3 length: 14 amino acids. Trimming removed 9 bases from V and 8 bases from J, with 22 bases in between. Germline CDR1 and CDR2: LNHDA and SQIVND (reference sequence). The chain's CDR3 is CASQGMPGGKGYTF. CDR3 bases: TGTGCCAGCCAGGGGATGCCGGGAGGGAAAGGCTACACCTTC.

This clonotype turned up a few times. This chain links TRBV15 with TRBJ2-5, with D tentatively TRBD1 (5 bases). Deletions cut 2 bases from V and 4 bases from J, with 14 bases between. There are 15 residues in the CDR3. In germline, CDR1 is LNHNV, CDR2 YYDKDF (reference sequence). As DNA, the CDR3 is TGTGCCACCAGCAGACGTGCCGAAAGGGGAGAGACCCAGTACTTC. This codes for CATSRRAERGETQYF.

This clonotype was recorded many times. This chain links TRBV29-1 with TRBJ2-7, with no clear D. The germline V gene has CDR1 SQVTM and CDR2 ANQGSEA. Trimming removed 0 bases from V and 9 bases from J, with 9 bases in between. The CDR3 runs to 11 residues. This chain's CDR3 is CSVEDSSVQYF. In DNA form, the CDR3 reads TGCAGCGTTGAAGATTCATCCGTGCAGTACTTC.

This clonotype has at least ten counts. V gene TRBV29-1 combines with J gene TRBJ1-4, with a possible D match to TRBD1 (5 bases). CDR1 and CDR2 from the germline V gene are SQVTM and ANQGSEA. The CDR3 is 13 residues long. V lost 4 bases, J lost 6 bases, and 12 bases lay in between. The CDR3 region has the DNA TGCAGCGTTGGTGGGACTCTCGATGAAAAACTGTTTTTT. Translated: CSVGGTLDEKLFF. Drawing the rest from reference TRBV29-1 and TRBJ1-4, the complete variable domain is SAVISQKPSRDICQRGTSLTIQCQVDSQVTMMFWYRQQPGQSLTLIATANQGSEATYESGFVIDKFPISRPNLTFSTLTVSNMSPEDSSIYLCSVGGTLDEKLFFGSGTQLSVL.

This chain links TRBV24-1 with TRBJ2-5, with D unclear. The germline V and J ends were trimmed by 10 bases and 1 base, with 12 bases remaining between them. In germline, CDR1 is KGHDR, CDR2 SFDVKD. The CDR3 length is 13 residues. In DNA form, the CDR3 reads TGTGCCACGGGAACCGACCTCCAAGAGACCCAGTACTTC. Its translation: CATGTDLQETQYF.

This clonotype was counted between two and nine times. The genes are TRBV3-1 and TRBJ1-1, with D possibly being TRBD1 (5 bases). The CDR3 has 14 amino acids. Germline V gene data show CDR1 as LGHDT and CDR2 as YNNKEL (reference sequence). V was clipped by 0 bases and J by 7 bases, with 12 bases between them. CDR3 residues: CASSQDMGRVEAFF. For the CDR3, the DNA is TGTGCCAGCAGCCAAGATATGGGGCGCGTTGAAGCTTTCTTT.

The chain employs TRBV9 and TRBJ2-7, with TRBD1 identical over 8 bases. V lost 4 bases, J lost 3 bases, and 12 bases stayed unmatched. CDR1 SGDLS and CDR2 YYNGEE come from the germline V gene. The CDR3 is 16 amino acids. The CDR3, as DNA: TGTGCCAGCAGCCAAGTTCGGAGGACAGGGCGCTACGAGCAGTACTTC. Translation gives CASSQVRRTGRYEQYF. The full variable domain, with the rest looked up from reference TRBV9 and TRBJ2-7, is DSGVTQTPKHLITATGQRVTLRCSPRSGDLSVYWYQQSLDQGLQFLIQYYNGEERAKGNILERFSAQQFPDLHSELNLSSLELGDSALYFCASSQVRRTGRYEQYFGPGTRLTVT.

This clonotype was detected ten times or more. V is TRBV19 and J is TRBJ2-7, with TRBD2 as a possible D gene (5 bases). Germline-derived CDR1 and CDR2 are LNHDA and SQIVND (reference sequence). The length of the CDR3 is 14 residues. V gave up 4 bases and J gave up 1 base, with 11 bases separating them. Here the CDR3 reads CASSTPGKSYEQYF. The CDR3 nucleotides are TGTGCCAGTAGTACGCCGGGAAAATCCTACGAGCAGTACTTC.

The sample holds many counts of this clonotype. The chain recombines TRBV5-1 with TRBJ2-7, with D maybe TRBD1 (5 bases). The ends were cut back, 3 bases at V and 1 base at J, with 11 bases in the middle. CDR3 length: 14 amino acids. Germline values: CDR1 SGHRS, CDR2 YFSETQ. The CDR3 loop reads CASSSLDSSYEQYF. In DNA form, the CDR3 reads TGCGCCAGCAGCTCCCTTGACAGTTCCTACGAGCAGTACTTC.

The chain has TRBV19 and TRBJ2-7, with 9 bases fitting TRBD1. The CDR3 runs 15 residues. V shed 1 base, J shed 5 bases, and the junction held 6 bases outside the gene matches. Germline V gene lookup returns CDR1 LNHDA and CDR2 SQIVND (reference sequence). This chain's CDR3 is CASSIATGGNNEQYF. The DNA of the CDR3 is TGTGCCAGTAGTATAGCGACAGGGGGGAATAACGAGCAGTACTTC.

The CDR3 region is CASGAGTNTGELFF. CDR3 DNA: TGTGCCAGCGGGGCGGGAACTAACACCGGGGAGCTGTTTTTT. The genes are TRBV10-3 and TRBJ2-2, with a possible D match to TRBD2 (6 bases). Trimming cost V 10 bases and J 2 bases, with 14 bases left between them. The CDR3 runs to 14 residues. From germline, CDR1 is ENHRY and CDR2 SYGVKD.